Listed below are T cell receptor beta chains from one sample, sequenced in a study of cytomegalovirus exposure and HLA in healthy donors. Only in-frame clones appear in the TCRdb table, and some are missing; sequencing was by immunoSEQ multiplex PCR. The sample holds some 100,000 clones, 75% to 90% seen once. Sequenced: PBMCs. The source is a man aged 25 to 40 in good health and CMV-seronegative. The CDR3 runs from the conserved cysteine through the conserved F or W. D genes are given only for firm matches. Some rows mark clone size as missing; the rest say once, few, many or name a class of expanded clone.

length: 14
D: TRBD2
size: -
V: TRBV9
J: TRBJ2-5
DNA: TGTGCCAGCAGCGTAGCGGGAGGGCCCGAGACCCAGTACTTC
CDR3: CASSVAGGPETQYF

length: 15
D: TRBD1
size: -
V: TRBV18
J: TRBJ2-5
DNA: TGTGCCAGCCAGAAGGGACAGAGTCGCCAAGAGACCCAGTACTTC
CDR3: CASQKGQSRQETQYF

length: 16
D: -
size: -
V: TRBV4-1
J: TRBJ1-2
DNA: TGCGCCAGCAGCCCCGTGATAGCTAAACGGGACTATGGCTACACCTTC
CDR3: CASSPVIAKRDYGYTF

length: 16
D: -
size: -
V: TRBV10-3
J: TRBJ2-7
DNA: TGTGCCATCAGTGAAGGGGGGGGTGGGAACGTACACGAGCAGTACTTC
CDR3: CAISEGGGGNVHEQYF

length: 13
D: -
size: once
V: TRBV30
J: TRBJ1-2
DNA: TGTGCCTGGAGTCAGGGGCGGATCTATGGCTACACCTTC
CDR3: CAWSQGRIYGYTF

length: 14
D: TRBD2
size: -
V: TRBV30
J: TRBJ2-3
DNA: TGTGCCTGGAGACCGGGACTAGCGGCAGATACGCAGTATTTT
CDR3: CAWRPGLAADTQYF

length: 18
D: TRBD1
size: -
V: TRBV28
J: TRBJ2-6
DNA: TGTGCCAGCAGTTTATTGCGGACAGGGGGCGCTGGGGCCAACGTCCTGACTTTC
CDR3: CASSLLRTGGAGANVLTF

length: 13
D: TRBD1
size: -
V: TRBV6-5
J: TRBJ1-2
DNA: TGTGCCAGCAGACAGACAGGGACCTATGGCTACACCTTC
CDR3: CASRQTGTYGYTF

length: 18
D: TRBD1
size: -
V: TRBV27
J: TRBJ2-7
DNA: TGTGCCAGCAGTATACAGAGCGTCTTTCAGGGGGCGCGATACGAGCAGTACTTC
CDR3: CASSIQSVFQGARYEQYF

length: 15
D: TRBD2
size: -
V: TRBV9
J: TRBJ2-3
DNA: TGTGCCAGCAGCGTAGCTTCAGGACTAGCGGATACGCAGTATTTT
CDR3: CASSVASGLADTQYF

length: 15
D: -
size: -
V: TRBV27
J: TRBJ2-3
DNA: TGTGCCAGCACGAAACGGGGCGGGGCACAGAATACGCAGTATTTT
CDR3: CASTKRGGAQNTQYF

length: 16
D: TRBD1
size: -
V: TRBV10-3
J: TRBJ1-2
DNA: TGTGCCATCAGTCCCGGGACAGGGCCCTTGAACTATGGCTACACCTTC
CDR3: CAISPGTGPLNYGYTF

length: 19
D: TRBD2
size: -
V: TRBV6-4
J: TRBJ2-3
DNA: TGTGCCAGCAGACCGAGCTCCCTTTTCGGGAGGGTAGCGGCGGATACGCAGTATTTT
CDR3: CASRPSSLFGRVAADTQYF

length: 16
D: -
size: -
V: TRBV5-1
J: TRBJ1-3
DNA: TGCGCCAGCAGCTTCAACCAGGGGCCCGACGGAAACACCATATATTTT
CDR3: CASSFNQGPDGNTIYF

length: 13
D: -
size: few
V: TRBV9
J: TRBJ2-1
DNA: TGTGCCAGCAGCGTATTAGATTACAATGAGCAGTTCTTC
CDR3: CASSVLDYNEQFF

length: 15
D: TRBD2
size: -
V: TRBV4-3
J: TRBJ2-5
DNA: TGCGCCAGCAGCCGTACTCGAGCGGGAGTAGAGACCCAGTACTTC
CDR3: CASSRTRAGVETQYF

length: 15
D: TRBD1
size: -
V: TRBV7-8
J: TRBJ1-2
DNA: TGTGCCAGCAGCTTACTAAGACAGGGGAACAGTGGCTACACCTTC
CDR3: CASSLLRQGNSGYTF

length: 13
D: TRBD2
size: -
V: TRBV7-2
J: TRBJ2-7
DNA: TGTGCCAGCCGACCAGCAGCGGGAGTCGAGCAGTACTTC
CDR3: CASRPAAGVEQYF

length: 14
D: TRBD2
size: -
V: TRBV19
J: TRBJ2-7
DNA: TGTGCCAGTAGCCCCCAGCGGGGAGCCTACGAGCAGTACTTC
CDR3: CASSPQRGAYEQYF

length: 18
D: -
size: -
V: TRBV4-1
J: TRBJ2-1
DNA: TGCGCCAGCAGCCAAGTTGGCCGTCGGGTCAGGGGGGACAATGAGCAGTTCTTC
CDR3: CASSQVGRRVRGDNEQFF

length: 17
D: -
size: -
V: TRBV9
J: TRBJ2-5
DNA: TGTGCCAGCAGCGTAAACAGGGCCAGTTGGGCACGAGAGACCCAGTACTTC
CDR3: CASSVNRASWARETQYF

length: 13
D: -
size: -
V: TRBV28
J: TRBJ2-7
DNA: TGTGCCAGCAGTTTGGACATGATATACGAGCAGTACTTC
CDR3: CASSLDMIYEQYF

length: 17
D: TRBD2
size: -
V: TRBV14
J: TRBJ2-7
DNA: TGTGCCAGCGGACCTAGCGGGAGGGCCTTCACCTCCTACGAGCAGTACTTC
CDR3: CASGPSGRAFTSYEQYF

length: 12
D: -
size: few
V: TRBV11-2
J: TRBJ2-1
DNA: TGTGCCAGCAGCTTCGAGGGCAATGAGCAGTTCTTC
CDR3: CASSFEGNEQFF

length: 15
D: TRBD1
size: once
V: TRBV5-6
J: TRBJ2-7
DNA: TGTGCCAGCAGCTGGAGACAGGGCCCCTCCTACGAGCAGTACTTC
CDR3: CASSWRQGPSYEQYF

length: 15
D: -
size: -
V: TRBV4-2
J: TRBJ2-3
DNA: TGTGCCAGCAGCCAAGGCGGGGTAAAGGCAGATACGCAGTATTTT
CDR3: CASSQGGVKADTQYF

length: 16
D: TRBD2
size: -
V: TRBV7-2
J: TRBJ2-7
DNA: TGTGCCAGCAGCTTAGAACAGCGGGGAACCCACTACGAGCAGTACTTC
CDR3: CASSLEQRGTHYEQYF

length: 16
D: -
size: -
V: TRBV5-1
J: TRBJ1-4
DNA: TGCGCCAGCAGCCCACAGGTCGGGACTGGGGGTGAAAAACTGTTTTTT
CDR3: CASSPQVGTGGEKLFF

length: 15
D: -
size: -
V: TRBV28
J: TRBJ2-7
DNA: TGTGCCAGCAGTCGTCTGGGGGAGGTGGACTACGAGCAGTACTTC
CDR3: CASSRLGEVDYEQYF

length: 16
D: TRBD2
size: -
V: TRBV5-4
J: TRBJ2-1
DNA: TGTGCCAGCAGCATCGAATTAGCGGGAGGGAGAAATGAGCAGTTCTTC
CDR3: CASSIELAGGRNEQFF

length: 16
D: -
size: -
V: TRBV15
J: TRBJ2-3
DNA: TGTGCCACCAGCAGAGGAAGAGGGTTCGGCACAGATACGCAGTATTTT
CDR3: CATSRGRGFGTDTQYF

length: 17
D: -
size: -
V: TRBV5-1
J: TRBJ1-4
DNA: TGCGCCAGCAGCCCCGGTGTCAATACCGCAACTAATGAAAAACTGTTTTTT
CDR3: CASSPGVNTATNEKLFF

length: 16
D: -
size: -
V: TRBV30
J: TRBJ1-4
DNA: TGTGCCTGGAGTCCCGGGATAAGTTCAACTAATGAAAAACTGTTTTTT
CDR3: CAWSPGISSTNEKLFF

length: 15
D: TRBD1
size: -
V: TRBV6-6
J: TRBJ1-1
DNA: TGTGCCAGCAGTCCCCTAGGGACAGGGGCCACTGAAGCTTTCTTT
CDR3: CASSPLGTGATEAFF

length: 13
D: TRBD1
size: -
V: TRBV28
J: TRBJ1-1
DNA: TGTGCCAGCAGTATTACAGGGGGAACTGAAGCTTTCTTT
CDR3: CASSITGGTEAFF

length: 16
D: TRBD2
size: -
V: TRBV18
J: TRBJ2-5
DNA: TGTGCCAGCTCACCACCGGGAGGGTCAGGCGGGGTGACCCAGTACTTC
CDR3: CASSPPGGSGGVTQYF

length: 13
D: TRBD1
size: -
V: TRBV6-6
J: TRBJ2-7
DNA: TGTGCCAGCAGTAGTGGACAGGGGTTCGAGCAGTACTTC
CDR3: CASSSGQGFEQYF

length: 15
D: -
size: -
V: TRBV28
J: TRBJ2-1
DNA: TGTGCCAGCATCCCGACCGGGGTCTCCTACAATGAGCAGTTCTTC
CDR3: CASIPTGVSYNEQFF

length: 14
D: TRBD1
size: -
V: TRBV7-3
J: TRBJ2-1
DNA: TGTGCCAGCAGCCGGGACAGGGCATCTCCTGAGCAGTTCTTC
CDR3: CASSRDRASPEQFF

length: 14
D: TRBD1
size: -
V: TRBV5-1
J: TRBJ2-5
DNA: TGCGCCAGCAGCCCGGGACAGGGGGCGGAGACCCAGTACTTC
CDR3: CASSPGQGAETQYF

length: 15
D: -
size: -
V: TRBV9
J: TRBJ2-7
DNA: TGTGCCAGCAGCGTAGCGGGAGATTGGTCCTACGAGCAGTACTTC
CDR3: CASSVAGDWSYEQYF

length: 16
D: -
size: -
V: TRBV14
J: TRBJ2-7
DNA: TGTGCCAGCAGTCCCCGTAAAGGGTTTAGCGGATACGAGCAGTACTTC
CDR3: CASSPRKGFSGYEQYF

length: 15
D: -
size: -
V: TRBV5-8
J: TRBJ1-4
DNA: TGTGCCAGCACCTTAGCTGGATCGGGAGGTGAAAAACTGTTTTTT
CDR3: CASTLAGSGGEKLFF

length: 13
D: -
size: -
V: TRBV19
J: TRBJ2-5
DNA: TGTGCCAGTAGTACCCGGGTAGAAGAGACCCAGTACTTC
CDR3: CASSTRVEETQYF

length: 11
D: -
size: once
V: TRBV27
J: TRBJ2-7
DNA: TGTGCCAGCAGGGCCCACAGCGAGCAGTACTTC
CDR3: CASRAHSEQYF

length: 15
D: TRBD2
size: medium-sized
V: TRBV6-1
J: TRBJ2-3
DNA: TGTGCCAGCAGTGAACTAGCGGGGGGGCCAGATACGCAGTATTTT
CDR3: CASSELAGGPDTQYF

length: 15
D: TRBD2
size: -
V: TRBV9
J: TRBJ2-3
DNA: TGTGCCAGCAGCGTACTCGGGAGGGGCACAGATACGCAGTATTTT
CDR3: CASSVLGRGTDTQYF

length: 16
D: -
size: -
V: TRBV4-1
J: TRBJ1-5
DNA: TGCGCCAGCAGCCAAGAGGAATGGCAGGGAAATCAGCCCCAGCATTTT
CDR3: CASSQEEWQGNQPQHF

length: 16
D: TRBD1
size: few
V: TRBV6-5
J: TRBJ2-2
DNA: TGTGCCAGCAGTTACTCAGGGGGCGTGAACACCGGGGAGCTGTTTTTT
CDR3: CASSYSGGVNTGELFF

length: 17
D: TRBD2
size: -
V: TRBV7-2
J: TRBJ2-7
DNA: TGTGCCAGCAGCTTCTCTCGACTAGCGGGGCTAACCTACGAGCAGTACTTC
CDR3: CASSFSRLAGLTYEQYF

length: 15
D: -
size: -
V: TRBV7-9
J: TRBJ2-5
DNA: TGTGCCAGCAGCTTCCCGGACAAGAGACAAGAGACCCAGTACTTC
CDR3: CASSFPDKRQETQYF

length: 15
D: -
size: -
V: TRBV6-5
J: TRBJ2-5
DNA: TGTGCCAGCAGTACCCGGGGAGGTCTTGGGGAGACCCAGTACTTC
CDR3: CASSTRGGLGETQYF

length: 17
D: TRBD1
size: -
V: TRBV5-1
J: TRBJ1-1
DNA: TGCGCCAGCAGCGCAACAGGACAGGGTAGGTTGAACACTGAAGCTTTCTTT
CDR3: CASSATGQGRLNTEAFF

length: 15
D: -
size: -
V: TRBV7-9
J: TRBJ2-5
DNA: TGTGCCAGCAGCCCGAGGGGGGGGGAAGGAGAGACCCAGTACTTC
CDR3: CASSPRGGEGETQYF

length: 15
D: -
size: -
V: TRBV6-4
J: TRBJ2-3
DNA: TGTGCCACCAGACGAGAAGCGGGCCTTACAGATACGCAGTATTTT
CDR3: CATRREAGLTDTQYF